The 23 T cell receptor beta chains reported below all come from one sample, sequenced in a study of shared clonotypes between healthy human individuals. The assay was immunoSEQ multiplex PCR, and TCRdb's table has in-frame clones only and misses some. The data show roughly 2,500,000 clones, approximately 94% seen once. Sequencing was carried out using naive CD4+ T cells from PBMCs. The subset was: CD45RA+ positively selected. The receptor set was obtained from a man between 18 and 35 years old in good health. Some clones in this sample may be carry-over from other donors' samples.

This clone was detected only once. The genes are TRBV6-5 and TRBJ1-2; TRBD1 matches at 10 bases. The junction had 4 bases not matched to a gene; V was cut back by 5 bases and J by 4 bases. The CDR3 spans 14 residues. Per the germline V gene, CDR1 is MNHEY and CDR2 is SVGAGI. Here the CDR3 DNA reads TGTGCCAGCAGTAAAAGGGACAGGGGCTATGGCTACACCTTC. Translating gives CASSKRDRGYGYTF.

V and J are TRBV4-2 and TRBJ1-2, with 9 bases identical to TRBD1. CDR1 and CDR2 (germline): LGHNA, YNFKEQ. CDR3 length: 14 amino acids. V was pared by 1 base and J by 6 bases, with 3 bases of the junction left unmatched. Here the CDR3 reads CASSQGDRADGYTF. In DNA, the CDR3 is TGTGCCAGCAGCCAAGGGGACAGGGCCGATGGCTACACCTTC.

CDR3 residues: CASSLHSVDLGGTFIQETQYF. The CDR3 coding sequence is TGCGCCAGCAGTTTGCATTCGGTCGACCTGGGGGGAACGTTTATCCAAGAGACCCAGTACTTC. The chain employs TRBV5-1 and TRBJ2-5, with D possibly matching TRBD2 (6 bases). CDR3 length: 21 amino acids. The germline gives CDR1 SGHRS, CDR2 YFSETQ. The V and J ends lost 5 bases and 1 base respectively, with 33 bases between them. Full variable domain (remainder filled in from reference TRBV5-1 and TRBJ2-5): KAGVTQTPRYLIKTRGQQVTLSCSPISGHRSVSWYQQTPGQGLQFLFEYFSETQRNKGNFPGRFSGRQFSNSRSEMNVSTLELGDSALYLCASSLHSVDLGGTFIQETQYFGPGTRLLVL.

The chain carries TRBV4-1 and TRBJ2-7; 10 bases agree with TRBD2. With 2 bases clipped from V and 1 base from J, the junction kept 8 bases outside the gene matches. Germline V gene data show CDR1 as MGHRA and CDR2 as YSYEKL. This CDR3 region has 17 residues. CDR3 sequence: CASSQPRTSGESYEQYF. DNA for the CDR3: TGCGCCAGCAGCCAACCTAGGACTAGCGGAGAGTCCTACGAGCAGTACTTC.

The chain recombines TRBV28 with TRBJ2-1, with D perhaps TRBD1 (6 bases). V lost 9 bases to trimming and J lost 5 bases, with 14 bases between them. This CDR3 has 13 residues. CDR1 MDHEN and CDR2 SYDVKM come from the germline V gene. The CDR3 here is CASRRAGDNEQFF. CDR3 in DNA: TGTGCCAGTCGAAGGGCAGGGGACAATGAGCAGTTCTTC. The full variable domain, completed using reference TRBV28 and TRBJ2-1, is DVKVTQSSRYLVKRTGEKVFLECVQDMDHENMFWYRQDPGLGLRLIYFSYDVKMKEKGDIPEGYSVSREKKERFSLILESASTNQTSMYLCASRRAGDNEQFFGPGTRLTVL.

The rearrangement uses TRBV28 and TRBJ2-5; D remains ambiguous. V lost 2 bases and J lost 4, with 8 bases in between. There are 13 residues in the CDR3. Germline CDR1 and CDR2: MDHEN and SYDVKM. CDR3 in DNA: TGTGCCAGCAGTTTAAACTTTGGAGAGACCCAGTACTTC. It codes for CASSLNFGETQYF.

The chain couples TRBV29-1 to TRBJ2-5, with D perhaps TRBD1 (5 bases). This CDR3 spans 12 amino acids. Germline V gene sequence: CDR1 SQVTM, CDR2 ANQGSEA. V was clipped by 7 bases and J by 2 bases, with 11 bases between them. CDR3 bases: TGCAGCGGGGTCAGGGCACAAGAGACCCAGTACTTC. Translated: CSGVRAQETQYF.

This clone was picked up one time. The chain joins TRBV9 to TRBJ1-3; D is ambiguous. The germline gives CDR1 SGDLS, CDR2 YYNGEE. Trimming left V 3 bases short and J 4 bases short, with 14 bases between. This CDR3 is built from 15 residues. Written as DNA, the CDR3 is TGTGCCAGCAGCGCAGCGGACCTAGGAGGAAACACCATATATTTT. This sequence encodes CASSAADLGGNTIYF.

This chain connects TRBV28 to TRBJ2-2; 7 bases align to TRBD1. The length of the CDR3 is 16 residues. V lost 2 bases, J lost 5 bases, and 8 bases stayed unmatched. Germline assignment: CDR1 MDHEN and CDR2 SYDVKM. In DNA, the CDR3 is TGTGCCAGCAGTTTAATTCCCAGGGGGAAAACCGGGGAGCTGTTTTTT. Translating it yields CASSLIPRGKTGELFF.

The chain recombines TRBV14 with TRBJ2-3; 8 bases map to TRBD1. Trimming at V came to 2 bases and at J to 11 bases, leaving 12 bases not matched to a gene. The germline V gene encodes CDR1 SGHDN and CDR2 FVKESK. The CDR3 has 15 amino acids. The CDR3, as DNA: TGTGCCAGCAGCCAACCCGGGACAGGACGCATGAAGCAGTATTTT. It yields the protein CASSQPGTGRMKQYF.

The V gene is TRBV6-5, the J gene TRBJ1-2; weak D call: TRBD1 (6 bases). V gave up 6 bases and J gave up 8 bases, with 16 bases separating them. The CDR3 is 13 amino acids. Germline-derived CDR1 and CDR2 are MNHEY and SVGAGI. The CDR3 nucleotides are TGTGCCAGCAGCCCCGCCGGGGGCTGGGGCTACACCTTC. Encoded protein: CASSPAGGWGYTF.

This sequence joins TRBV7-2 and TRBJ1-1, with D uncertain. The germline V gene has CDR1 SGHTA and CDR2 FQGNSA. The CDR3 has 13 amino acids. V was clipped by 5 bases and J by 0 bases, with 7 bases between them. The CDR3 nucleotides read TGTGCCAGCAGCCCAGATATGAACACTGAAGCTTTCTTT. Translated: CASSPDMNTEAFF. The full variable domain, its missing parts supplied by reference TRBV7-2 and TRBJ1-1, is GAGVSQSPSNKVTEKGKDVELRCDPISGHTALYWYRQSLGQGLEFLIYFQGNSAPDKSGLPSDRFSAERTGGSVSTLTIQRTQQEDSAVYLCASSPDMNTEAFFGQGTRLTVV.

The chain carries TRBV28 and TRBJ2-7; 8 bases match TRBD1. CDR3 length equals 15 residues. CDR1 is MDHEN, CDR2 SYDVKM, per germline. V gave up 4 bases and J gave up 1 base; unmatched junction bases: 6. Here the CDR3 reads CASSSGQGQSYEQYF. The CDR3 DNA reads as TGTGCCAGCAGTTCAGGACAGGGTCAATCCTACGAGCAGTACTTC.

The rearrangement joins TRBV9 to TRBJ2-7, with 11 bases lining up with TRBD2. V shed 4 bases, J shed 3 bases, and the junction held 24 bases outside the gene matches. Germline V gives CDR1 SGDLS, CDR2 YYNGEE. The length of the CDR3 is 21 residues. The CDR3 protein is CASSLTATSGSNRPLYYEQYF. CDR3 nucleotides: TGTGCCAGCAGCCTCACCGCCACTAGCGGGAGTAACCGCCCGCTGTACTACGAGCAGTACTTC.

Concerning this clone: This CDR3 is also generated by other DNA sequences in the sample. The chain links TRBV7-3 to TRBJ2-3; D is uncertain. CDR1 and CDR2 from the germline V gene are SGHTA and FQGTGA. CDR3 length: 15 amino acids. Trimming removed 0 bases at V and 3 bases at J, with 10 bases between. The chain's CDR3 is CASSLTPSRTDTQYF. For the CDR3, the DNA is TGTGCCAGCAGCTTAACGCCGAGCCGGACAGATACGCAGTATTTT.

The chain joins TRBV7-2 to TRBJ2-2; D call uncertain. The CDR3 totals 14 residues. Germline V lookup: CDR1 SGHTA, CDR2 FQGNSA. Trimming removed 5 bases from V and 6 bases from J, with 13 bases in between. This CDR3 reads CASSERTYAGELFF. CDR3 sequence (DNA): TGTGCCAGCAGCGAGAGGACCTACGCCGGGGAGCTGTTTTTT.

The chain is built from TRBV28 and TRBJ1-6; TRBD1 might be the D (6 bases). V was clipped by 6 bases and J by 4 bases, with 10 bases between them. The CDR3 is 14 amino acids. Germline V CDR1 and CDR2: MDHEN, SYDVKM. CDR3 loop: CASRHDRYNSPLHF. In DNA form, the CDR3 reads TGTGCCAGCAGACACGACAGGTATAATTCACCCCTCCACTTT.

This sequence joins TRBV9 and TRBJ2-1; weak D call: TRBD2 (6 bases). The germline V and J ends were trimmed by 3 bases and 9 bases, with 19 bases remaining between them. Looked up from germline, CDR1 is SGDLS and CDR2 is YYNGEE. This CDR3 region has 15 residues. CDR3 bases: TGTGCCAGCAGCGCTGGGGTTAGCGGTCGCGGTGAGCAGTTCTTC. The encoded protein is CASSAGVSGRGEQFF. The variable domain in full, completed from reference TRBV9 and TRBJ2-1, reads DSGVTQTPKHLITATGQRVTLRCSPRSGDLSVYWYQQSLDQGLQFLIQYYNGEERAKGNILERFSAQQFPDLHSELNLSSLELGDSALYFCASSAGVSGRGEQFFGPGTRLTVL.

The count of this clone is one. The rearrangement uses TRBV28 and TRBJ2-7, with unresolved D. CDR3 length: 15 residues. V was clipped by 3 bases and J by 3 bases, with 15 bases between them. The germline gives CDR1 MDHEN, CDR2 SYDVKM. The CDR3 loop reads CASSLTSLGFYEQYF. The CDR3 DNA sequence: TGTGCCAGCAGTTTGACCTCATTAGGCTTCTACGAGCAGTACTTC.

The chain links TRBV9 to TRBJ2-5; D remains unclear. Between the trimmed V and J ends, which lost 0 bases and 1 base, there was a span of 10 bases. The V gene's germline CDR1 is SGDLS and CDR2 YYNGEE. The CDR3 length is 15 residues. The CDR3 here is CASSVGGASQETQYF. The DNA for the CDR3 is TGTGCCAGCAGCGTAGGTGGTGCGTCCCAAGAGACCCAGTACTTC.

The V call is TRBV7-9, the J call TRBJ2-7, with 7 positions matching TRBD1. The junction had 11 bases not matched to a gene; V was cut back by 0 bases and J by 6 bases. In germline, CDR1 is SEHNR, CDR2 FQNEAQ (reference sequence). The CDR3 length is 16 residues. In DNA, the CDR3 is TGTGCCAGCAGCTTAGCCAGACAGGGCCTGTCCGGCGAGCAGTACTTC. Translation gives CASSLARQGLSGEQYF.

The rearrangement links TRBV5-1 to TRBJ2-2; 7 bases are a match to TRBD1. Germline trimming cut 6 bases from V and 5 bases from J; bases unmatched to any gene: 13. Per germline, CDR1 SGHRS and CDR2 YFSETQ. This CDR3 has 16 amino acids. CDR3 sequence: CASTTLYTGETGELFF. The CDR3, as DNA: TGCGCCAGCACAACTCTCTACACAGGGGAAACCGGGGAGCTGTTTTTT. Full variable domain (rest looked up from reference TRBV5-1 and TRBJ2-2): KAGVTQTPRYLIKTRGQQVTLSCSPISGHRSVSWYQQTPGQGLQFLFEYFSETQRNKGNFPGRFSGRQFSNSRSEMNVSTLELGDSALYLCASTTLYTGETGELFFGEGSRLTVL.

The chain uses TRBV28 and TRBJ1-5, with D perhaps matching TRBD1 (6 bases). The CDR3 loop spans 15 amino acids. Per germline, CDR1 MDHEN and CDR2 SYDVKM. Between the trimmed V and J ends, which lost 4 bases and 7 bases, there was a span of 17 bases. The CDR3 loop reads CASSSGTIGLQPQHF. CDR3 DNA: TGTGCCAGCAGTTCGGGGACAATTGGACTCCAGCCCCAGCATTTT.